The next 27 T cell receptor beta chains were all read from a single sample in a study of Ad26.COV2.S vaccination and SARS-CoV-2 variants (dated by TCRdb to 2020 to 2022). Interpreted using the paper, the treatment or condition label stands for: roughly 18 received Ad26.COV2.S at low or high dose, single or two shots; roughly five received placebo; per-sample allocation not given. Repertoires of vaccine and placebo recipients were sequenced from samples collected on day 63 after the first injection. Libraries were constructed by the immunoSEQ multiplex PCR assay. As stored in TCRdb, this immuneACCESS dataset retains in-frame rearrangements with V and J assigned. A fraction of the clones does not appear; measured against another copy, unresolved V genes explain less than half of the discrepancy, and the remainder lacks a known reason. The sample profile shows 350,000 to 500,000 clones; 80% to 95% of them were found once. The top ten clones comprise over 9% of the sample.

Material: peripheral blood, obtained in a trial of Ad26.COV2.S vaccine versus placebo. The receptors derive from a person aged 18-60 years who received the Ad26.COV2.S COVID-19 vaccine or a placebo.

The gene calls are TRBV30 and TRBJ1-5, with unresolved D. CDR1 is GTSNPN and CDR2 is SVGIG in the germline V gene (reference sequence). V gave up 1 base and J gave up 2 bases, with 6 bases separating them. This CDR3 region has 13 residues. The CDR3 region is CAWSGSGNQPQHF. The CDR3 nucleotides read TGTGCCTGGAGTGGGTCGGGCAATCAGCCCCAGCATTTT.

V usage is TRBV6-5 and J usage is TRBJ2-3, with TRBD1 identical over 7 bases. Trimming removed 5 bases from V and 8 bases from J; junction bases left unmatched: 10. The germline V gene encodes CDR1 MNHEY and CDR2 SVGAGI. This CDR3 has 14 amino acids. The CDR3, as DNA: TGTGCCAGCAGTCCGACAGGGTTGGGGCGTACGCAGTATTTT. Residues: CASSPTGLGRTQYF.

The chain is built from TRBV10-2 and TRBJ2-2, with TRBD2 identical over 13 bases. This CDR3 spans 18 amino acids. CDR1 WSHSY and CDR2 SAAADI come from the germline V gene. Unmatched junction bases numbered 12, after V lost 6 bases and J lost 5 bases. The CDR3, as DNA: TGCGCCAGCAGCACCGGGACTAGCGGGGAGCTGAGGACCGGGGAGCTGTTTTTT. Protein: CASSTGTSGELRTGELFF.

For the CDR3, the DNA is TGTGCCAGCAGCCAGACTAGCGGGAGTACAGATACGCAGTATTTT. It encodes CASSQTSGSTDTQYF. The rearrangement links TRBV4-2 to TRBJ2-3; 12 positions agree with TRBD2. There are 15 residues in the CDR3. Germline V gene lookup returns CDR1 LGHNA and CDR2 YNFKEQ. The J segment lost 3 bases and the V segment lost 3 bases, leaving 1 base of the junction unmatched.

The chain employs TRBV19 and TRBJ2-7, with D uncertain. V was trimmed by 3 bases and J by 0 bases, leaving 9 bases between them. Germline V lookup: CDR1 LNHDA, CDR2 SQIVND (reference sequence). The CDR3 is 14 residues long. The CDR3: CASSIGWDSYEQYF. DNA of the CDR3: TGTGCCAGTAGTATTGGTTGGGACTCCTACGAGCAGTACTTC.

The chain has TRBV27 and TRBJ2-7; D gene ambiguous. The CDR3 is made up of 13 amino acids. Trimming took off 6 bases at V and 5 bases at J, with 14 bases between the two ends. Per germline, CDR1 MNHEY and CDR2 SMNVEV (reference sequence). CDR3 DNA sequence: TGTGCCAGCAGCCCGGGTAGGGTCCACGAGCAGTACTTC. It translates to CASSPGRVHEQYF.

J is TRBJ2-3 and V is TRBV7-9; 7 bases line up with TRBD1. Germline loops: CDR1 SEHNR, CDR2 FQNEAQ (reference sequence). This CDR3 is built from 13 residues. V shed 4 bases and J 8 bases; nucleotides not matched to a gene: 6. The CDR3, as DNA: TGTGCCAGCAGCTCCACGACAGGGTCTACGCAGTATTTT. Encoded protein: CASSSTTGSTQYF.

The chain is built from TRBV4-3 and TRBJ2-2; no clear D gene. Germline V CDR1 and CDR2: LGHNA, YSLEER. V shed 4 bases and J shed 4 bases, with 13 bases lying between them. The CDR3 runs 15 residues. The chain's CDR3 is CASSPVDGVTGELFF. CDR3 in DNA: TGCGCCAGCAGCCCCGTGGACGGTGTCACCGGGGAGCTGTTTTTT.

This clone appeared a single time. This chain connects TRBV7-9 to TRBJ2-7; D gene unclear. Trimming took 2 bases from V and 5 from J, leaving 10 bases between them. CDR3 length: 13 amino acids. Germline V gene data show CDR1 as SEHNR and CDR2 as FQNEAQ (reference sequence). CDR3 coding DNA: TGTGCCAGCAGCTTAAGGAATCCCCACGAGCAGTACTTC. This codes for CASSLRNPHEQYF.

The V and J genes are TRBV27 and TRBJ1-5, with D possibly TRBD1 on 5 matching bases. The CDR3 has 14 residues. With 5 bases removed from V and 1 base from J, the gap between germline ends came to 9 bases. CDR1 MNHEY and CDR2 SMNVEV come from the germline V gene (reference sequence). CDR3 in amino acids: CASSQGRSNQPQHF. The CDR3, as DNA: TGTGCCAGCAGTCAGGGAAGGAGCAATCAGCCCCAGCATTTT.

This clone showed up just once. As DNA, the CDR3 is TGCGCCAGCAGCCCCGGGGGGACAGGGTTGGAGACCCAGTACTTC. This sequence encodes CASSPGGTGLETQYF. The V gene is TRBV5-1, the J gene TRBJ2-5; 9 nucleotides agree with TRBD1. CDR3 size: 15 residues. After removal of 4 bases from V and 5 bases from J, the junction contained 9 bases not matched to a gene. Germline CDR1 is SGHRS and CDR2 is YFSETQ.

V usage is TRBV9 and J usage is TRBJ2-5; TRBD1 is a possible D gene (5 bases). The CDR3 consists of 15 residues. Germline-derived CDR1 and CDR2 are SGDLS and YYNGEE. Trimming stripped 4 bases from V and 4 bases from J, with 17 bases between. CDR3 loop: CASSKYGLQGETQYF. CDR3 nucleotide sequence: TGTGCCAGCAGCAAATACGGCCTCCAGGGAGAGACCCAGTACTTC.

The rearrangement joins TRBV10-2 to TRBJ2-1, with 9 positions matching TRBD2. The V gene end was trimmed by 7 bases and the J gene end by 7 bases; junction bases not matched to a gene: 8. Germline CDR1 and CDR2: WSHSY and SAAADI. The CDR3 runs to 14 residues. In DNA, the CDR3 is TGCGCCAGCATATCTAGCGGGAATAGGAATGAGCAGTTCTTC. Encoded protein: CASISSGNRNEQFF.

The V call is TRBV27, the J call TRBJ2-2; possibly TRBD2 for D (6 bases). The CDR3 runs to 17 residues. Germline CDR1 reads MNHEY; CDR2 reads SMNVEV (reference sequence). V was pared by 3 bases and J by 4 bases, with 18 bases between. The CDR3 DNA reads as TGTGCCAGCAGTTTCCGGGCCGGGACTTCGATCACCGGGGAGCTGTTTTTT. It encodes CASSFRAGTSITGELFF.

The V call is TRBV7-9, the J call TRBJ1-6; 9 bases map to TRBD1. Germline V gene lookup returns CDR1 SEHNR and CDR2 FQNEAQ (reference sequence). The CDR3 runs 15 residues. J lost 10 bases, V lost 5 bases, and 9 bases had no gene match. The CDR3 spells CASSEGGQGGSPLHF. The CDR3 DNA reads TGTGCCAGCAGCGAGGGGGGACAGGGAGGCTCACCCCTCCACTTT.

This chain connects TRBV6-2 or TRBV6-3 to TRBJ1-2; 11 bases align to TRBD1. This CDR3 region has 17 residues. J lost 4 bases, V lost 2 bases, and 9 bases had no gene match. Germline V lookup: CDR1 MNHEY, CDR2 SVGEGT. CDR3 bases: TGTGCCAGCAGTTACCGGAGAGGACAGGGGGCGACCTATGGCTACACCTTC. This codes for CASSYRRGQGATYGYTF.

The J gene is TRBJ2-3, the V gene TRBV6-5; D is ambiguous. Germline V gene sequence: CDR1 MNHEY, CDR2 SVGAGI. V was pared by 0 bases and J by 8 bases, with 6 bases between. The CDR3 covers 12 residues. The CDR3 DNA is TGTGCCAGCAGTTACTCGACTGGTACGCAGTATTTT. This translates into CASSYSTGTQYF.

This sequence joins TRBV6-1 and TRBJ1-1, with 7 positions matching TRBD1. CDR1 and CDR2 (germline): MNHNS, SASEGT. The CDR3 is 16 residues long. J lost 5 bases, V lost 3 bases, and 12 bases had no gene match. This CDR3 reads CASSDQTTGAGTEAFF. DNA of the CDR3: TGTGCCAGCAGTGACCAAACCACAGGGGCCGGGACTGAAGCTTTCTTT.

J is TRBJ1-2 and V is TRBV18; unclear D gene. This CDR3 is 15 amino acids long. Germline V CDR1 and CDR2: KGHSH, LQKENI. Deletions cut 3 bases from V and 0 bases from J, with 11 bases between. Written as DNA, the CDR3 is TGTGCCAGCTCACCGATTCCCGACGCTAACTATGGCTACACCTTC. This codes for CASSPIPDANYGYTF.

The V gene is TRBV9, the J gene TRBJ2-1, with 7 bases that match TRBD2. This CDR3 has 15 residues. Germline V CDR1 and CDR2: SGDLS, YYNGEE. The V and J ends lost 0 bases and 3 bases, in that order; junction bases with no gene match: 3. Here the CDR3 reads CASSVAQRGYNEQFF. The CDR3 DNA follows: TGTGCCAGCAGCGTAGCCCAGCGGGGCTACAATGAGCAGTTCTTC.

The CDR3 DNA sequence: TGTGCCAGTACCGCCGGGACCTGGGAAAAGACCCAGTACTTC. Protein: CASTAGTWEKTQYF. The V and J genes are TRBV19 and TRBJ2-5; the D gene could be TRBD1 or TRBD2 (5 bases each). Germline CDR1 reads LNHDA; CDR2 reads SQIVND (reference sequence). The CDR3 extends over 14 amino acids. Trimming took 7 bases from V and 6 from J, leaving 18 bases between them.

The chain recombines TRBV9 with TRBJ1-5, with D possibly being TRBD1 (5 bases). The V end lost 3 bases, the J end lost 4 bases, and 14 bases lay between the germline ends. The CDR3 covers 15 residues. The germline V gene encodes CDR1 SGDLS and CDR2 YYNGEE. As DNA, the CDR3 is TGTGCCAGCAGCGATCGGGACTCTGTTAATCAGCCCCAGCATTTT. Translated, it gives CASSDRDSVNQPQHF.

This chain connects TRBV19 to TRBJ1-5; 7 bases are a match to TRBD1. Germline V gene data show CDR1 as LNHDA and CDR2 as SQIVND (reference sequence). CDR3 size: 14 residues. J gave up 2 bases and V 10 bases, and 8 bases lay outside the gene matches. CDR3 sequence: CATRQGAGNQPQHF. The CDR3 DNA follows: TGTGCCACTCGACAGGGCGCGGGCAATCAGCCCCAGCATTTT.

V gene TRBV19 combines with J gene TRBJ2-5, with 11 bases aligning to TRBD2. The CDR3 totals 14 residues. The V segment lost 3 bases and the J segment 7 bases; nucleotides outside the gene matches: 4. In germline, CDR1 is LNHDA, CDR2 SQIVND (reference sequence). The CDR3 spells CASSMSLAGGTQYF. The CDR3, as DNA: TGTGCCAGTAGTATGAGTCTAGCGGGAGGGACCCAGTACTTC.

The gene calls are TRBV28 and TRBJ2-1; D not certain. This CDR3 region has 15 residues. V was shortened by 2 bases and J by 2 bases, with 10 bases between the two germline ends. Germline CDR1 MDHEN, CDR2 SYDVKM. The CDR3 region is CASSLEGLPYNEQFF. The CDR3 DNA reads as TGTGCCAGCAGTTTAGAAGGGCTTCCCTACAATGAGCAGTTCTTC.

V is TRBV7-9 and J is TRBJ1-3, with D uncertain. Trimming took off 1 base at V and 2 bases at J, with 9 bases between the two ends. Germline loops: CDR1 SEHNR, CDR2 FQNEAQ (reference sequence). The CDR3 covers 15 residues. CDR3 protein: CASSLGAGAGNTIYF. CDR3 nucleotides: TGTGCCAGCAGCTTAGGGGCTGGGGCTGGAAACACCATATATTTT.

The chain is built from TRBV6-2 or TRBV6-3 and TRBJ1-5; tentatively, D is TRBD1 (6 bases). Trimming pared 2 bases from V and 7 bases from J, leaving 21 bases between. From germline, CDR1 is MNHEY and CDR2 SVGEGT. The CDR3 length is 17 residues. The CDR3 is CASSYRLGGQAGQPQHF. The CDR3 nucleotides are TGTGCCAGCAGTTACAGGCTGGGGGGGCAGGCAGGACAGCCCCAGCATTTT.